A selection of T cell receptor beta chains follows, all from one sample in a study of CD8 T cells in Susac syndrome. TCRdb analysed the immunoSEQ multiplex PCR reads with MiXCR anew, one entry per CDR3 protein. The repertoire includes about 180,000 distinct CDR3 sequences, 94% of them detected once, and more than 0.095% sits in the top ten. Sequenced material: CD4+ T cells from PBMCs. The receptors shown here come from a human donor with Susac syndrome. The CDR3 runs from the conserved cysteine through the conserved F or W. The D gene is left open where the match is weak. Expanded clones are given a class, and other clones once, few, many or no size at all.

abundance: -; v_gene: TRBV4-3; j_gene: TRBJ2-7; d_gene: -; len: 14; CDR3aa: CASSQAHRSYEQYF; CDR3nt: TGCGCCAGCAGCCAAGCACACAGATCATACGAGCAGTACTTC
abundance: once; v_gene: TRBV7-2; j_gene: TRBJ2-5; d_gene: TRBD2; len: 17; CDR3aa: CASSLGLGLAGPETQYF; CDR3nt: TGTGCCAGCAGCTTAGGCTTGGGACTAGCGGGGCCGGAGACCCAGTACTTC
abundance: -; v_gene: TRBV20-1; j_gene: TRBJ2-1; d_gene: TRBD2; len: 16; CDR3aa: CSAFPNSGGAGNEQFF; CDR3nt: TGCAGTGCGTTTCCGAACAGCGGGGGGGCCGGCAATGAGCAGTTCTTC
abundance: -; v_gene: TRBV7-2; j_gene: TRBJ2-7; d_gene: -; len: 15; CDR3aa: CASSLGQGSSYEQYF; CDR3nt: TGTGCCAGCAGCTTAGGTCAGGGGTCCTCCTACGAGCAGTACTTC
abundance: -; v_gene: TRBV9; j_gene: TRBJ2-2; d_gene: -; len: 13; CDR3aa: CASSVDSPGELFF; CDR3nt: TGTGCCAGCAGCGTAGATTCCCCCGGGGAGCTGTTTTTT
abundance: -; v_gene: TRBV7-2; j_gene: TRBJ2-5; d_gene: -; len: 15; CDR3aa: CASSLSPGSQETQYF; CDR3nt: TGTGCCAGCAGCTTAAGTCCGGGAAGCCAAGAGACCCAGTACTTC
abundance: -; v_gene: TRBV5-4; j_gene: TRBJ1-4; d_gene: TRBD1; len: 13; CDR3aa: CASTAGGGEKLFF; CDR3nt: TGTGCCAGCACCGCAGGGGGGGGTGAAAAACTGTTTTTT
abundance: -; v_gene: TRBV2; j_gene: TRBJ1-3; d_gene: TRBD1; len: 12; CDR3aa: CALGQTGNTIYF; CDR3nt: TGTGCCCTGGGACAGACTGGAAACACCATATATTTT
abundance: -; v_gene: TRBV10-2; j_gene: TRBJ1-1; d_gene: -; len: 13; CDR3aa: CASSARVDTEAFF; CDR3nt: TGCGCCAGCAGCGCCAGGGTTGACACTGAAGCTTTCTTT
abundance: -; v_gene: TRBV9; j_gene: TRBJ2-1; d_gene: -; len: 15; CDR3aa: CASSVGSLPSGEQFF; CDR3nt: TGTGCCAGCAGCGTTGGGAGTCTCCCCTCTGGGGAGCAGTTCTTC
abundance: -; v_gene: TRBV3-1; j_gene: TRBJ2-1; d_gene: TRBD2; len: 15; CDR3aa: CASSPSSGGFHEQFF; CDR3nt: TGTGCCAGCAGCCCCTCTAGCGGGGGTTTCCATGAGCAGTTCTTC
abundance: once; v_gene: TRBV24-1; j_gene: TRBJ2-2; d_gene: -; len: 16; CDR3aa: CATSDLGGPNTGELFF; CDR3nt: TGTGCCACCAGTGATTTAGGCGGGCCGAACACCGGGGAGCTGTTTTTT
abundance: -; v_gene: TRBV30; j_gene: TRBJ1-5; d_gene: -; len: 13; CDR3aa: CAWSVDSYQPQHF; CDR3nt: TGTGCCTGGAGTGTGGACAGTTATCAGCCCCAGCATTTT
abundance: -; v_gene: TRBV4-3; j_gene: TRBJ2-3; d_gene: -; len: 13; CDR3aa: CASSQDGLRRQYF; CDR3nt: TGCGCCAGCAGCCAAGACGGTCTTAGGCGGCAGTATTTT
abundance: -; v_gene: TRBV29-1; j_gene: TRBJ2-3; d_gene: -; len: 13; CDR3aa: CSVERVARDTQYF; CDR3nt: TGCAGCGTTGAACGGGTAGCTCGAGATACGCAGTATTTT
abundance: once; v_gene: TRBV20-1; j_gene: TRBJ2-4; d_gene: TRBD2; len: 16; CDR3aa: CSVLAGEGVSKNIQYF; CDR3nt: TGCAGTGTTCTAGCGGGGGAAGGAGTGTCCAAAAACATTCAGTACTTC
abundance: -; v_gene: TRBV5-4; j_gene: TRBJ2-1; d_gene: TRBD1; len: 13; CDR3aa: CASSLAQGSEQFF; CDR3nt: TGTGCCAGCAGCTTAGCACAGGGGAGTGAGCAGTTCTTC
abundance: -; v_gene: TRBV20-1; j_gene: TRBJ1-2; d_gene: -; len: 13; CDR3aa: CSARGDLLYGYTF; CDR3nt: TGCAGTGCTAGAGGGGACCTACTCTATGGCTACACCTTC
abundance: -; v_gene: TRBV27; j_gene: TRBJ1-6; d_gene: TRBD1; len: 14; CDR3aa: CASSWGQANSPLHF; CDR3nt: TGTGCCAGCAGTTGGGGACAGGCTAATTCACCCCTCCACTTT
abundance: -; v_gene: TRBV5-1; j_gene: TRBJ1-1; d_gene: -; len: 13; CDR3aa: CASSLAVNTEAFF; CDR3nt: TGCGCCAGCAGCTTGGCCGTTAACACTGAAGCTTTCTTT
abundance: -; v_gene: TRBV12-3/TRBV12-4; j_gene: TRBJ2-6; d_gene: -; len: 18; CDR3aa: CASSPGRTKFSGANVLTF; CDR3nt: TGTGCCAGCAGTCCGGGACGGACCAAATTCTCTGGGGCCAACGTCCTGACTTTC
abundance: once; v_gene: TRBV5-1; j_gene: TRBJ2-3; d_gene: -; len: 14; CDR3aa: CASSLDQATDTQYF; CDR3nt: TGCGCCAGCAGCTTGGATCAGGCGACAGATACGCAGTATTTT
abundance: -; v_gene: TRBV18; j_gene: TRBJ1-5; d_gene: -; len: 15; CDR3aa: CASSMGIPGNQPQHF; CDR3nt: TGTGCCAGCTCAATGGGGATCCCGGGCAATCAGCCCCAGCATTTT
abundance: -; v_gene: TRBV4-1; j_gene: TRBJ1-5; d_gene: -; len: 16; CDR3aa: CASSQDYRQGNQPQHF; CDR3nt: TGCGCCAGCAGCCAAGATTATCGGCAGGGAAATCAGCCCCAGCATTTT
abundance: -; v_gene: TRBV6-5; j_gene: TRBJ1-1; d_gene: -; len: 13; CDR3aa: CASSLLPGTEAFF; CDR3nt: TGTGCCAGCAGTTTACTCCCGGGCACTGAAGCTTTCTTT
abundance: -; v_gene: TRBV9; j_gene: TRBJ2-1; d_gene: -; len: 13; CDR3aa: CARNAPPDNEQFF; CDR3nt: TGTGCCAGAAACGCGCCCCCCGACAATGAGCAGTTCTTC
abundance: -; v_gene: TRBV10-3; j_gene: TRBJ1-2; d_gene: TRBD1; len: 17; CDR3aa: CAISGGTGANVNYGYTF; CDR3nt: TGTGCCATCAGTGGGGGGACAGGGGCTAACGTTAACTATGGCTACACCTTC
abundance: -; v_gene: TRBV12-5; j_gene: TRBJ1-1; d_gene: -; len: 13; CDR3aa: CASGLEPDTEAFF; CDR3nt: TGTGCTAGTGGTTTGGAGCCAGACACTGAAGCTTTCTTT
abundance: few; v_gene: TRBV7-2; j_gene: TRBJ2-1; d_gene: TRBD2; len: 16; CDR3aa: CASSLRSGGRDNEQFF; CDR3nt: TGTGCCAGCAGCCTCCGTAGCGGGGGGAGGGACAATGAGCAGTTCTTC
abundance: -; v_gene: TRBV12-3/TRBV12-4; j_gene: TRBJ2-6; d_gene: TRBD1; len: 18; CDR3aa: CASSSYGQGSSGANVLTF; CDR3nt: TGTGCCAGCAGTTCCTACGGACAGGGATCCTCTGGGGCCAACGTCCTGACTTTC
abundance: -; v_gene: TRBV19; j_gene: TRBJ2-1; d_gene: -; len: 14; CDR3aa: CASMGPSSYNEQFF; CDR3nt: TGTGCCAGTATGGGGCCGAGCTCCTACAATGAGCAGTTCTTC
abundance: -; v_gene: TRBV5-6; j_gene: TRBJ1-1; d_gene: -; len: 11; CDR3aa: CASSSQWEAFF; CDR3nt: TGTGCCAGCAGCTCTCAGTGGGAAGCTTTCTTT
abundance: -; v_gene: TRBV5-4; j_gene: TRBJ1-1; d_gene: -; len: 13; CDR3aa: CASSLAGRGEAFF; CDR3nt: TGTGCCAGCAGCTTGGCTGGGCGGGGTGAAGCTTTCTTT
abundance: -; v_gene: TRBV6-5; j_gene: TRBJ1-1; d_gene: -; len: 15; CDR3aa: CASSSRDGGHTEAFF; CDR3nt: TGTGCCAGCAGTTCCCGGGACGGTGGGCACACTGAAGCTTTCTTT
abundance: -; v_gene: TRBV2; j_gene: TRBJ2-3; d_gene: -; len: 13; CDR3aa: CASTTTAGDTQYF; CDR3nt: TGTGCCAGCACCACGACGGCTGGCGATACGCAGTATTTT
abundance: once; v_gene: TRBV29-1; j_gene: TRBJ1-1; d_gene: TRBD1; len: 12; CDR3aa: CSVADRGTEAFF; CDR3nt: TGCAGCGTTGCGGACAGGGGAACTGAAGCTTTCTTT
abundance: -; v_gene: TRBV2; j_gene: TRBJ2-5; d_gene: -; len: 11; CDR3aa: CASKVQETQYF; CDR3nt: TGTGCCAGCAAGGTTCAAGAGACCCAGTACTTC
abundance: -; v_gene: TRBV29-1; j_gene: TRBJ2-7; d_gene: -; len: 12; CDR3aa: CSVGRETYEQYF; CDR3nt: TGCAGCGTTGGAAGGGAGACCTACGAGCAGTACTTC
abundance: once; v_gene: TRBV29-1; j_gene: TRBJ2-5; d_gene: TRBD1; len: 12; CDR3aa: CSARTGQETQYF; CDR3nt: TGCAGCGCGCGGACAGGACAAGAGACCCAGTACTTC
abundance: -; v_gene: TRBV30; j_gene: TRBJ1-1; d_gene: -; len: 13; CDR3aa: CAWSPGLDTEAFF; CDR3nt: TGTGCCTGGAGTCCAGGGTTGGACACTGAAGCTTTCTTT
abundance: -; v_gene: TRBV20-1; j_gene: TRBJ2-7; d_gene: -; len: 12; CDR3aa: CSATQGTYEQYF; CDR3nt: TGCAGTGCAACCCAGGGGACCTACGAGCAGTACTTC
abundance: -; v_gene: TRBV29-1; j_gene: TRBJ1-2; d_gene: TRBD1; len: 13; CDR3aa: CSASARQGAGYTF; CDR3nt: TGCAGCGCATCCGCCCGACAGGGGGCCGGCTACACCTTC
abundance: -; v_gene: TRBV9; j_gene: TRBJ2-3; d_gene: -; len: 13; CDR3aa: CASSAQPADTQYF; CDR3nt: TGTGCCAGCAGCGCCCAACCCGCGGATACGCAGTATTTT
abundance: -; v_gene: TRBV10-3; j_gene: TRBJ1-5; d_gene: -; len: 14; CDR3aa: CAISESDRDGPQHF; CDR3nt: TGTGCCATCAGTGAGTCGGACCGTGATGGGCCCCAGCATTTT
abundance: -; v_gene: TRBV24-1; j_gene: TRBJ1-5; d_gene: -; len: 15; CDR3aa: CATSPEVYSNQPQHF; CDR3nt: TGTGCCACCAGTCCGGAAGTTTATAGCAATCAGCCCCAGCATTTT
abundance: -; v_gene: TRBV20-1; j_gene: TRBJ2-1; d_gene: -; len: 10; CDR3aa: CSAVYNEQFF; CDR3nt: TGCAGTGCTGTTTACAATGAGCAGTTCTTC
abundance: -; v_gene: TRBV6-2/TRBV6-3; j_gene: TRBJ2-6; d_gene: -; len: 14; CDR3aa: CASSRWAGANVLTF; CDR3nt: TGTGCCAGCAGTCGGTGGGCTGGGGCCAACGTCCTGACTTTC
abundance: -; v_gene: TRBV1; j_gene: TRBJ2-2; d_gene: -; len: 17; CDR3aa: CTSSPGTGGENTGELFF; CDR3nt: TGCACCAGCAGCCCAGGGACAGGGGGCGAGAACACCGGGGAGCTGTTTTTT
abundance: -; v_gene: TRBV2; j_gene: TRBJ1-1; d_gene: -; len: 13; CDR3aa: CASSRGIGTEAFF; CDR3nt: TGTGCCAGCAGTAGAGGGATTGGCACTGAAGCTTTCTTT
abundance: -; v_gene: TRBV20-1; j_gene: TRBJ2-7; d_gene: -; len: 15; CDR3aa: CSAQHLQGGTYEQYF; CDR3nt: TGCAGTGCTCAACACCTACAGGGAGGAACCTACGAGCAGTACTTC
abundance: -; v_gene: TRBV12-3/TRBV12-4; j_gene: TRBJ2-3; d_gene: -; len: 14; CDR3aa: CASSYGGSTDTQYF; CDR3nt: TGTGCCAGCAGCTACGGGGGTTCTACAGATACGCAGTATTTT
abundance: -; v_gene: TRBV4-2; j_gene: TRBJ1-6; d_gene: TRBD1; len: 15; CDR3aa: CASSARGQGRAPLHF; CDR3nt: TGTGCCAGCAGCGCCAGGGGACAGGGTAGAGCACCCCTCCACTTT
abundance: -; v_gene: TRBV2; j_gene: TRBJ2-5; d_gene: -; len: 12; CDR3aa: CASSEIRETQYF; CDR3nt: TGTGCCAGCAGTGAGATCCGGGAGACCCAGTACTTC
abundance: -; v_gene: TRBV1; j_gene: TRBJ2-7; d_gene: -; len: 15; CDR3aa: CTSSQEGLGVEEQYF; CDR3nt: TGCACCAGCAGCCAGGAAGGACTAGGGGTGGAAGAGCAGTACTTC
abundance: -; v_gene: TRBV7-9; j_gene: TRBJ2-5; d_gene: -; len: 17; CDR3aa: CASSLGVGTVTQETQYF; CDR3nt: TGTGCCAGCAGCTTAGGTGTTGGAACAGTGACCCAAGAGACCCAGTACTTC